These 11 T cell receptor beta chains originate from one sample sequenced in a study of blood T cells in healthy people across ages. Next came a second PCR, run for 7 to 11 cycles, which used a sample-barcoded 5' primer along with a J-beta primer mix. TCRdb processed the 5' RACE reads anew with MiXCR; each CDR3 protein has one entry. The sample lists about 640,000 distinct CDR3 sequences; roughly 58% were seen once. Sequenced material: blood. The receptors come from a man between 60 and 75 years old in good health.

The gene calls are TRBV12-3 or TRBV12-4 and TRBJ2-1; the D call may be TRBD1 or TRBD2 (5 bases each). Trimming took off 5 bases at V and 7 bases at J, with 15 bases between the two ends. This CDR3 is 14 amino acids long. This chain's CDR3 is CASSPPLWGNEQFF. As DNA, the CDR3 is TGTGCCAGCAGTCCGCCCCTGTGGGGGAATGAGCAGTTCTTC.

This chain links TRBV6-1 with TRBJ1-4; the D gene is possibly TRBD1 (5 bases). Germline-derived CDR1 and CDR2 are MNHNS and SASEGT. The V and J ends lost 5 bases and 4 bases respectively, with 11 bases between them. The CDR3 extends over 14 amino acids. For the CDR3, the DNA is TGTGCCAGCAGTCCGGGACGGAATAATGAAAAACTGTTTTTT. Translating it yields CASSPGRNNEKLFF.

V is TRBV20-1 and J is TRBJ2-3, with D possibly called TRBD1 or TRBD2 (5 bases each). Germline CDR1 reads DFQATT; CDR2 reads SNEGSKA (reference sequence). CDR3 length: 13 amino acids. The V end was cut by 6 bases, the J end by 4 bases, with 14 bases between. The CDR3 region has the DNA TGCAGTGCCCGTCGGGGCCTAGCAGATACGCAGTATTTT. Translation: CSARRGLADTQYF.

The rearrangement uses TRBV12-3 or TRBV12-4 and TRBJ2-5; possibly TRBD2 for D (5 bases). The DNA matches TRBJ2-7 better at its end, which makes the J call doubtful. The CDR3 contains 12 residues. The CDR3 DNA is TGTGCCAGCAAGTCAGGCGGGTACGAGCAGTACTTC. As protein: CASKSGGYEQYF.

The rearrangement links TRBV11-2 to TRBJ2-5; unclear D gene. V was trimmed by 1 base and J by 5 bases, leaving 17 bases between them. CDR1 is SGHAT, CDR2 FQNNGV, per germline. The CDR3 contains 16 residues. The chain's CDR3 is CASSLGVVVQLETQYF. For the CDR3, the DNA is TGTGCCAGCAGCTTAGGAGTTGTAGTACAGTTGGAGACCCAGTACTTC.

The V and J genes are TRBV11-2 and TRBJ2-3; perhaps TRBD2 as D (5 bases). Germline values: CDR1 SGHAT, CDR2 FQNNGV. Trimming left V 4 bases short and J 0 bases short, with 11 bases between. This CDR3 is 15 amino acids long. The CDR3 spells CASSSASSSTDTQYF. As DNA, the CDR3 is TGTGCCAGCAGCTCCGCTAGCTCCAGCACAGATACGCAGTATTTT.

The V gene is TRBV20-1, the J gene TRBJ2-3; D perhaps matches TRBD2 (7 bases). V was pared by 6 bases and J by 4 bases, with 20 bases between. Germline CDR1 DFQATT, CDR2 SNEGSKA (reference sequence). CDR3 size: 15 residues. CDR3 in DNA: TGCAGTGCCGGACTCAATCGGGGGGCGGCAGATACGCAGTATTTT. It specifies CSAGLNRGAADTQYF.

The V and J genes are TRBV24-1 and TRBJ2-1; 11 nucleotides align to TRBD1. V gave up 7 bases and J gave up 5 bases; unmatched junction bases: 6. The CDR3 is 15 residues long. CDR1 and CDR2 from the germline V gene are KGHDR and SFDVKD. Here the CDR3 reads CATSPGQGVDNEQFF. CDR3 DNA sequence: TGTGCCACCAGCCCGGGACAGGGGGTGGACAATGAGCAGTTCTTC.

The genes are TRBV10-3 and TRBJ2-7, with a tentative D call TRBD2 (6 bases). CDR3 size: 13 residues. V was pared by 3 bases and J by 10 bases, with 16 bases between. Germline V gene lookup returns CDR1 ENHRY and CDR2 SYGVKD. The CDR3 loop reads CAISERREEAQYF. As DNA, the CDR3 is TGTGCCATCAGTGAAAGGAGGGAAGAGGCCCAGTACTTC.

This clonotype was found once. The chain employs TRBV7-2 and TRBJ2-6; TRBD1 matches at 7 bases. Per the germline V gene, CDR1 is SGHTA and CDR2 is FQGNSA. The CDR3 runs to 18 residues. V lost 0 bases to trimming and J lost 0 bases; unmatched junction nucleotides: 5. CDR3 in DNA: TGTGCCAGCAGCTTAGCGGACGGGACAGCCTCTGGGGCCAACGTCCTGACTTTC. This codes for CASSLADGTASGANVLTF.

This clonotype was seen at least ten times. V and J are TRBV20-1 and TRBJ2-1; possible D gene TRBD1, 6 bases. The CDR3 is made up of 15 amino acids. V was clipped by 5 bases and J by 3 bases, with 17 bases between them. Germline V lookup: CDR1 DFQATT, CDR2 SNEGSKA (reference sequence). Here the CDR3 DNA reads TGCAGTGCTCCCAAGGCAGGGGACGACTACAATGAGCAGTTCTTC. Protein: CSAPKAGDDYNEQFF.